Reported below is one TCR beta chain. The antigen is not known. Treatment: over 15 received Ad26.COV2.S at low or high dose, single or two shots; 5 received placebo; per-sample allocation not given. Day 63 after the first vaccine or placebo injection was the time point for sampling. The donor's status was that of an adult aged 18-55 years in Boston. This entry is derived from a study of Ad26.COV2.S vaccination and SARS-CoV-2 variants. On the study more broadly: Dosing was one shot or two shots 56 days apart. General study results and limits: Non-spike TCR breadth was similar in vaccine and placebo recipients. Vaccinees showed greater spike-specific TCR breadth than placebo recipients.

TCRdb keeps only in-frame clones here, not all; method: immunoSEQ multiplex PCR. Of around 450,000 clones listed, 89% are singletons. The CDR3 has 14 residues. CDR1 is MDHEN and CDR2 is SYDVKM in the germline V gene. V was trimmed by 5 bases and J by 3 bases, leaving 13 bases between them. Source: peripheral blood, taken in a trial of Ad26.COV2.S vaccine versus placebo. The genes are TRBV28 and TRBJ1-1, with D possibly being TRBD1 (6 bases). This receptor was identified in a person aged 18-60 years who received the Ad26.COV2.S COVID-19 vaccine or a placebo. This CDR3 is CASSPWTDDTEAFF. In DNA form, the CDR3 reads TGTGCCAGCAGTCCCTGGACAGACGACACTGAAGCTTTCTTT.